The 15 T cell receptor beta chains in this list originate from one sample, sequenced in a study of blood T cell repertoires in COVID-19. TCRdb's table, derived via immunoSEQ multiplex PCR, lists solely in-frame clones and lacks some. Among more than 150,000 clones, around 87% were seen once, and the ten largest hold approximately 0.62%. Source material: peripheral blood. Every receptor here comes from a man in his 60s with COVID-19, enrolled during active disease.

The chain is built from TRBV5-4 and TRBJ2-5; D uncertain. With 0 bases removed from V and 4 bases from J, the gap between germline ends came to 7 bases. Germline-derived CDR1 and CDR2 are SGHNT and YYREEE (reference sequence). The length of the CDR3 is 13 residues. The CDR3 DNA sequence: TGTGCCAGCAGCTTGGCCGGTCCAGAGACCCAGTACTTC. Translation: CASSLAGPETQYF.

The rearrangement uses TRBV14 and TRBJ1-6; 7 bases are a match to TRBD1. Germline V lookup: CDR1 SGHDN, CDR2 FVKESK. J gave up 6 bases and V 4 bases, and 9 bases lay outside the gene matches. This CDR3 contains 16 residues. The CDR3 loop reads CASSPYDRVVNSPLHF. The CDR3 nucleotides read TGTGCCAGCAGCCCGTACGACAGGGTGGTTAATTCACCCCTCCACTTT. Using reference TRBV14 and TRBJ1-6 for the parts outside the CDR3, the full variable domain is EAGVTQFPSHSVIEKGQTVTLRCDPISGHDNLYWYRRVMGKEIKFLLHFVKESKQDESGMPNNRFLAERTGGTYSTLKVQPAELEDSGVYFCASSPYDRVVNSPLHFGNGTRLTVT.

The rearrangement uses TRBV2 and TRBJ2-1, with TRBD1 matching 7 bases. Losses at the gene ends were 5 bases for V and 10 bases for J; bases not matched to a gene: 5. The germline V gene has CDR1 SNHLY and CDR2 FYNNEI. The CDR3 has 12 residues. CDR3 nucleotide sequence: TGTGCCAGCAGTCCGGACAGGACGGAGCAGTTCTTC. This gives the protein CASSPDRTEQFF.

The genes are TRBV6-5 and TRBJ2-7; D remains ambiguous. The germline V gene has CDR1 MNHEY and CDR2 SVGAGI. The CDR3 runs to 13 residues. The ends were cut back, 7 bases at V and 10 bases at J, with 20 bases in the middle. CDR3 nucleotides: TGTGCCAGCACCACCGTCTTCGGCGGCCCACAGTACTTC. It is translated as CASTTVFGGPQYF.

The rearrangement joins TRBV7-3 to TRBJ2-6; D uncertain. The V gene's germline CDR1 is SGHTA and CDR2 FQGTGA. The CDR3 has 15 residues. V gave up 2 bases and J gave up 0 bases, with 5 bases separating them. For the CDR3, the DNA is TGTGCCAGCAGCTTACAACTCTCTGGGGCCAACGTCCTGACTTTC. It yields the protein CASSLQLSGANVLTF.

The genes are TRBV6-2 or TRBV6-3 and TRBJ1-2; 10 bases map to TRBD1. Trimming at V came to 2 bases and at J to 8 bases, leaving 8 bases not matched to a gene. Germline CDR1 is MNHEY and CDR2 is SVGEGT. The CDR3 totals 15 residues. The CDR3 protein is CASSYPGTGVGGYTF. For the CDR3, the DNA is TGTGCCAGCAGTTACCCCGGGACAGGGGTAGGAGGCTACACCTTC.

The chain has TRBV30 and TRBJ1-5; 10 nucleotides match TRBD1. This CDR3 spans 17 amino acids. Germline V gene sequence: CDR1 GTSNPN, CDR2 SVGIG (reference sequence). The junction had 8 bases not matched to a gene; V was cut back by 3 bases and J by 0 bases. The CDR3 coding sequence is TGTGCCTGGAGCGAGGGACAGGGGACGCCTAGCAATCAGCCCCAGCATTTT. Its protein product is CAWSEGQGTPSNQPQHF.

The CDR3 loop is CASSPNIRIMNTEAFF. For the CDR3, the DNA is TGTGCCAGCAGCCCCAACATCAGAATTATGAACACTGAAGCTTTCTTT. V is TRBV7-6 and J is TRBJ1-1; no reliable D call. The ends were cut back, 5 bases at V and 0 bases at J, with 16 bases in the middle. Germline lookup yields CDR1 SGHVS and CDR2 FNYEAQ. The CDR3 covers 16 residues.

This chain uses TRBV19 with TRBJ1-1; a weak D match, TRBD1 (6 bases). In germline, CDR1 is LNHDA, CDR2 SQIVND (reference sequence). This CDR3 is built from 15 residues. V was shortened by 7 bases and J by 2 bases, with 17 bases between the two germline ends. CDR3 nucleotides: TGTGCCAGTAATCTCGTGGGGGGGCTTAACACTGAAGCTTTCTTT. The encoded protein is CASNLVGGLNTEAFF.

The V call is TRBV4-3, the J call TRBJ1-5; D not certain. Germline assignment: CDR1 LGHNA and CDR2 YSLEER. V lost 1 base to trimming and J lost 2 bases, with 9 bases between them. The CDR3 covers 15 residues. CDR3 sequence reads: CASSQAFGGNQPQHF. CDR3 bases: TGCGCCAGCAGCCAAGCGTTCGGAGGCAATCAGCCCCAGCATTTT.

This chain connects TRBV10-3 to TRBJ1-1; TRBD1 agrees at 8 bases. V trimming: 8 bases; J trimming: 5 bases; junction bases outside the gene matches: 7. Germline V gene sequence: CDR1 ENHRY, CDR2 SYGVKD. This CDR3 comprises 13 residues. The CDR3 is CAIRDRPRTEAFF. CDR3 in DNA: TGTGCCATCCGGGACAGGCCTAGGACTGAAGCTTTCTTT.

The CDR3 coding sequence is TGTGCCAGCAGTTTGGGTAGCCGAACGGGACTCCGAGGCAATCAGCCCCAGCATTTT. This codes for CASSLGSRTGLRGNQPQHF. The J gene is TRBJ1-5, the V gene TRBV6-2 or TRBV6-3; a weak D match, TRBD1 (5 bases). Trimming took off 4 bases at V and 2 bases at J, with 24 bases between the two ends. The CDR3 consists of 19 residues. The V gene's germline CDR1 is MNHEY and CDR2 SVGEGT.

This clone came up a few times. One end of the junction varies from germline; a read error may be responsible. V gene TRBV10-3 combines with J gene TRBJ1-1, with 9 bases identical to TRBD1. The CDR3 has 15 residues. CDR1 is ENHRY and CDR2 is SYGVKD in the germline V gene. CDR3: CASQTGGTSNSEAFF. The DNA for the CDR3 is TGTGCCAGCCAGACAGGGGGGACTTCGAACAGTGAAGCTTTCTTT.

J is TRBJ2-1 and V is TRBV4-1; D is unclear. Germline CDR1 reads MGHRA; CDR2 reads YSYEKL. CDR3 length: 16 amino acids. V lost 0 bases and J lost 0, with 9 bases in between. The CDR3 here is CASSQDSRSSYNEQFF. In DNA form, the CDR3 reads TGCGCCAGCAGCCAAGACTCCCGGAGCTCCTACAATGAGCAGTTCTTC.

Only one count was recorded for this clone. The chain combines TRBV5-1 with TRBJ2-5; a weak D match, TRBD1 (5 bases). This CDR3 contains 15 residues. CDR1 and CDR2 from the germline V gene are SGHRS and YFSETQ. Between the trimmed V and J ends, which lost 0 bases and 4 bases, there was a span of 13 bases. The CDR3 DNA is TGCGCCAGCAGCTTGGGCCCAGGGTTTGGAGAGACCCAGTACTTC. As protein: CASSLGPGFGETQYF.